The clone carrying this T cell receptor (beta chain) was seen a handful of times. Beta-chain TCR CDR3 regions were amplified from RNA transcripts. Following a first-round RT-PCR that used HTBI primers, a second-round multiplex PCR was carried out. TCRdb itself ran the multiplex PCR reads through MiXCR, one entry per CDR3 protein. This table has a few hundred thousand distinct CDR3 sequences, 15% appearing once. These data belong to a study of Graves' ophthalmopathy and Graves' hyperthyroidism. For the study at large: No treatment had been given when peripheral blood was collected at initial diagnosis.

Aged 18 to 65, hyperthyroidism patients had new diagnoses of under 2 months' duration. As the starting material, more than 7.5 ml of fresh peripheral blood yielded the PBMCs. The CDR3 loop spans 19 amino acids. The ends lost 4 bases at V and 0 bases at J; junction bases unmatched: 17. CDR1 and CDR2 from the germline V gene are MGHRA and YSYEKL. Source material: peripheral blood. This sequence originates from a woman younger than 35 with stable Graves' hyperthyroidism. The chain joins TRBV4-1 to TRBJ2-7; TRBD2 matches 8 bases. The CDR3 spells CASSPDGGKAGGSSYEQYF. DNA of the CDR3: TGCGCCAGCAGCCCAGACGGGGGAAAGGCGGGGGGATCCTCCTACGAGCAGTACTTC.